These 15 T cell receptor beta chains were sequenced from one sample in a study of blood T cells in healthy people across ages. Next came a second PCR, run for about 7 to 12 cycles, which used a sample-barcoded 5' primer along with a J-beta primer mix. One entry per CDR3 protein, called by TCRdb with MiXCR from the 5' RACE reads. Altogether around 800,000 distinct CDR3 sequences are present, 62% being singletons, with the ten largest covering 25% to 35%. Sequencing used blood. The receptors here all came from a man aged 30 to 45 in good health.

In its sample, this clonotype was seen a few times. This chain uses TRBV28 with TRBJ2-7; 9 nucleotides align to TRBD1. The V segment lost 4 bases and the J segment 4 bases; nucleotides outside the gene matches: 11. CDR3 length equals 16 residues. The germline V gene encodes CDR1 MDHEN and CDR2 SYDVKM. CDR3 residues: CASSSQGTGRWYEQYF. The CDR3, as DNA: TGTGCCAGCAGTTCTCAGGGGACAGGGAGGTGGTACGAGCAGTACTTC.

The chain uses TRBV3-1 and TRBJ1-2, with 7 bases that match TRBD1. Germline V gene sequence: CDR1 LGHDT, CDR2 YNNKEL (reference sequence). The CDR3 spans 15 residues. The V and J ends lost 2 bases and 4 bases, in that order; junction bases with no gene match: 7. The CDR3 loop is CASSQRRDSLYGYTF. In nucleotides, the CDR3 is TGTGCCAGCAGCCAACGCCGGGACAGCCTCTATGGCTACACCTTC.

The V gene is TRBV9, the J gene TRBJ1-1, with a tentative D call TRBD1 (5 bases). Germline values: CDR1 SGDLS, CDR2 YYNGEE. The CDR3 spans 14 residues. Between the trimmed V and J ends, which lost 3 bases and 1 base, there was a span of 10 bases. The CDR3 coding sequence is TGTGCCAGCAGCGGCGGGACGGGGAACACTGAAGCTTTCTTT. Residues: CASSGGTGNTEAFF.

The chain is built from TRBV10-3 and TRBJ2-5, with TRBD2 matching over 12 bases. Unmatched junction bases numbered 14, after V lost 10 bases and J lost 5 bases. CDR3 size: 16 residues. Germline CDR1 reads ENHRY; CDR2 reads SYGVKD. This CDR3 reads CATASTSGGPGETQYF. Here the CDR3 DNA reads TGTGCCACCGCCTCGACTAGCGGGGGACCTGGGGAGACCCAGTACTTC.

This clonotype was seen a single time. The chain carries TRBV28 and TRBJ2-3, with 12 bases aligning to TRBD2. Germline CDR1 reads MDHEN; CDR2 reads SYDVKM. This CDR3 has 15 amino acids. Unmatched junction bases numbered 4, after V lost 6 bases and J lost 3 bases. CDR3 in amino acids: CASRASGGVTDTQYF. CDR3 nucleotide sequence: TGTGCCAGCAGAGCTAGCGGGGGGGTTACAGATACGCAGTATTTT.

The table lists this clonotype with a few counts. V usage is TRBV4-3 and J usage is TRBJ2-4; D gene ambiguous. The tail of the sequence fits TRBJ2-7 better, so the J call may be wrong. The germline CDR1 and CDR2 sequences are LGHNA and YSLEER. The CDR3 has 12 residues. CDR3 in amino acids: CASSPTKHEQYF. For the CDR3, the DNA is TGCGCCAGCAGCCCGACAAAGCACGAGCAGTACTTC.

J is TRBJ2-7 and V is TRBV24-1; perhaps TRBD1 as D (7 bases). This CDR3 contains 15 residues. Germline assignment: CDR1 KGHDR and CDR2 SFDVKD. Trimming pared 5 bases from V and 0 bases from J, leaving 13 bases between. CDR3 nucleotide sequence: TGTGCCACCAGTGGGGGGGACAGATTCTCCTACGAGCAGTACTTC. This codes for CATSGGDRFSYEQYF.

The chain recombines TRBV7-9 with TRBJ1-1; D is possibly TRBD1 (6 bases). V was clipped by 5 bases and J by 1 base, with 11 bases between them. Germline CDR1 and CDR2: SEHNR and FQNEAQ (reference sequence). The CDR3 is 14 residues long. The CDR3 here is CASSQRRGNTEAFF. DNA of the CDR3: TGTGCCAGCAGCCAACGCAGGGGGAACACTGAAGCTTTCTTT.

The rearrangement uses TRBV7-3 and TRBJ2-4; TRBD1 is a possible D gene (5 bases). The end of the DNA is better explained by TRBJ2-5, so the J call may be wrong. Germline V gene lookup returns CDR1 SGHTA and CDR2 FQGTGA. This CDR3 is 13 amino acids long. CDR3 sequence reads: CASSKTGAETQYF. In DNA, the CDR3 is TGTGCCAGCAGCAAAACAGGAGCCGAGACCCAGTACTTC.

This clonotype came up a few times. The genes are TRBV4-3 and TRBJ2-6; D ambiguous. The V end lost 4 bases, the J end lost 1 base, and 20 bases lay between the germline ends. The CDR3 sequence is 19 residues long. Germline loops: CDR1 LGHNA, CDR2 YSLEER. The CDR3 nucleotides read TGCGCCAGCAGCCTAGCTGATGCCAGAGGAAGATCTGGGGCCAACGTCCTGACTTTC. Translated, it gives CASSLADARGRSGANVLTF.

The genes are TRBV5-6 and TRBJ2-5; possibly TRBD1 for D (5 bases). Between the trimmed V and J ends, which lost 4 bases and 1 base, there was a span of 8 bases. Germline values: CDR1 SGHDT, CDR2 YYEEEE. The CDR3 is 13 residues long. In DNA, the CDR3 is TGTGCCAGCAGCCCGGACACCCAAGAGACCCAGTACTTC. This sequence encodes CASSPDTQETQYF.

The V call is TRBV10-3, the J call TRBJ2-7, with D possibly TRBD1 on 5 matching bases. Germline V gene data show CDR1 as ENHRY and CDR2 as SYGVKD. The CDR3 has 16 residues. V was trimmed by 0 bases and J by 2 bases, leaving 14 bases between them. This chain's CDR3 is CAISESGQVLTYEQYF. The CDR3 DNA sequence: TGTGCCATCAGTGAGTCGGGGCAGGTTCTTACCTACGAGCAGTACTTC.

This clonotype was seen ten or more times. This chain joins TRBV20-1 and TRBJ2-3; D uncertain. This CDR3 region has 14 residues. Germline V gene lookup returns CDR1 DFQATT and CDR2 SNEGSKA (reference sequence). V lost 0 bases to trimming and J lost 4 bases, with 11 bases between them. CDR3 residues: CSARDSNPADTQYF. The CDR3 bases are TGCAGTGCTAGAGACAGCAACCCGGCAGATACGCAGTATTTT.

This clonotype was recorded a few times. One end of the junction does not line up with germline, which may come from a read error. The gene calls are TRBV7-7 and TRBJ2-1; 7 bases agree with TRBD1. CDR3 size: 12 residues. Germline V gene data show CDR1 as SSHAT and CDR2 as FNYEAQ (reference sequence). The CDR3 spells CASRGDSPIQFF. DNA of the CDR3: TGTGCTAGCAGAGGGGACAGCCCAATCCAGTTCTTC.

About this clonotype itself: A read error may account for a junction end that differs from germline. The chain has TRBV5-6 and TRBJ1-6; no reliable D call. The CDR3 consists of 12 residues. The germline V gene encodes CDR1 SGHDT and CDR2 YYEEEE. CDR3 region: CASSLYNSLLHF. CDR3 coding DNA: TGTGCCAGCAGCTTATATAATTCACTCCTCCACTTT.